This is a list of T cell receptor beta chains from one sample in a study of naive and memory T cell subsets. TCRdb analysed the 5' RACE reads with MiXCR anew, one entry per CDR3 protein. The sample has roughly 48,000 distinct CDR3 sequences, about 4.4% seen once. The receptors derive from a female donor in good health. CDR3s include the opening cysteine and the closing phenylalanine or tryptophan. A D gene is named only where the DNA matches it firmly. Expanded clones are given a class, and other clones once, few, many or no size at all.

j_call v_call clone_size d_call cdr3_length cdr3_aa cdr3_nt
TRBJ2-5 TRBV28 - - 13 CASSPGGEETQYF TGTGCCAGCAGTCCCGGCGGGGAAGAGACCCAGTACTTC
TRBJ2-5 TRBV7-3 many - 15 CASSPSRVFEETQYF TGTGCCAGCAGCCCCTCACGTGTATTCGAAGAGACCCAGTACTTC
TRBJ2-1 TRBV20-1 many - 13 CSARDTRYNEQFF TGCAGTGCTAGAGATACAAGATACAATGAGCAGTTCTTC
TRBJ1-2 TRBV24-1 - TRBD1 13 CATSDQGGRGYTF TGTGCCACCAGTGACCAGGGGGGCAGAGGTTACACCTTC
TRBJ2-7 TRBV11-2 - TRBD2 13 CASSTTSGIEQYF TGTGCCAGCAGCACGACTAGCGGGATCGAGCAGTACTTC
TRBJ2-3 TRBV29-1 many - 13 CSPRTDSTDTQYF TGCAGCCCTCGGACGGACAGCACAGATACGCAGTATTTT
TRBJ2-1 TRBV7-2 many - 13 CASSPRRGNEQFF TGTGCCAGCAGCCCCCGCCGGGGGAATGAGCAGTTCTTC
TRBJ2-5 TRBV5-6 many - 13 CASSLKGTETQYF TGTGCCAGCAGCTTGAAAGGGACCGAGACCCAGTACTTC
TRBJ2-3 TRBV6-4 medium-sized - 16 CASSREAGGSTDTQYF TGTGCCAGCAGCAGAGAGGCCGGCGGGAGCACAGATACGCAGTATTTT
TRBJ2-7 TRBV5-1 many - 16 CASSFGAGRAAYEQYF TGCGCCAGCAGCTTTGGAGCCGGCAGGGCCGCCTACGAGCAGTACTTC
TRBJ2-1 TRBV14 many - 14 CASSQLGGLVGQFF TGTGCCAGCAGCCAATTAGGCGGTCTGGTCGGGCAGTTCTTC
TRBJ2-4 TRBV30 many - 16 CAWSLMIGEPKNIQYF TGTGCCTGGAGTCTCATGATCGGGGAACCCAAAAACATTCAGTACTTC
TRBJ2-7 TRBV18 few - 12 CASSPGAPEQYF TGTGCCAGCTCCCCCGGAGCTCCCGAGCAGTACTTC
TRBJ2-7 TRBV29-1 many TRBD1 14 CSGGGGQGSGEQYF TGCAGCGGTGGGGGGGGACAGGGGTCCGGCGAGCAGTACTTC
TRBJ1-2 TRBV29-1 many - 12 CSVEGVGYGYTF TGCAGCGTTGAAGGCGTGGGCTATGGCTACACCTTC
TRBJ2-1 TRBV7-9 many - 21 CASSPEPGQPLAGFRYNEQFF TGTGCCAGCAGCCCCGAACCGGGACAGCCTTTAGCGGGATTCCGCTACAATGAGCAGTTCTTC
TRBJ2-1 TRBV29-1 many - 13 CSVVRQFNNEQFF TGCAGCGTTGTTAGACAGTTCAACAATGAGCAGTTCTTC
TRBJ1-1 TRBV27 many - 14 CASTPMTEYTEAFF TGTGCCAGCACTCCGATGACAGAGTACACTGAAGCTTTCTTT
TRBJ2-1 TRBV25-1 many TRBD2 16 CASKAHGGRGYNEQFF TGTGCCAGCAAAGCCCACGGCGGGAGGGGATACAATGAGCAGTTCTTC
TRBJ1-1 TRBV6-5 many - 12 CASSYSKGEAFF TGTGCCAGCAGTTACTCGAAAGGTGAAGCTTTCTTT
TRBJ2-3 TRBV7-9 many - 12 CASSPPTDTQYF TGTGCCAGCAGCCCCCCCACAGATACGCAGTATTTT
TRBJ1-1 TRBV19 many TRBD1 16 CASSFFPGQGADEAFF TGTGCCAGTAGTTTTTTCCCGGGACAGGGGGCCGATGAAGCTTTCTTT
TRBJ2-7 TRBV7-8 many - 14 CASSLGLVSYEQYF TGTGCCAGCAGCTTGGGCCTGGTCTCCTACGAGCAGTACTTC
TRBJ2-7 TRBV6-2/TRBV6-3 - - 13 CASSYAGDYEQYF TGTGCCAGCAGTTACGCCGGGGACTACGAGCAGTACTTC
TRBJ2-2 TRBV4-3 few TRBD2 15 CASSQEASGSGELFF TGCGCCAGCAGCCAAGAGGCTAGCGGGTCAGGGGAGCTGTTTTTT
TRBJ2-1 TRBV28 many TRBD2 15 CASIEVAGGNNEQFF TGTGCCAGCATCGAAGTAGCGGGAGGGAACAATGAGCAGTTCTTC
TRBJ1-4 TRBV15 - - 17 CATKTILTATRNEKLFF TGTGCCACCAAGACTATTCTAACGGCCACCAGAAATGAAAAACTGTTTTTT
TRBJ2-1 TRBV3-1 few - 17 CASSQDRTISSYNEQFF TGTGCCAGCAGCCAAGACAGGACTATCAGCTCCTACAATGAGCAGTTCTTC
TRBJ1-5 TRBV13 many - 13 CASRGQRSQPQHF TGTGCCAGCAGAGGACAAAGATCTCAGCCCCAGCATTTT
TRBJ2-1 TRBV7-9 few - 16 CASSKTQGRVNNEQFF TGTGCCAGCAGCAAAACCCAGGGAAGAGTAAACAATGAGCAGTTCTTC
TRBJ1-2 TRBV7-8 many TRBD1 13 CASSLSTGGGYTF TGTGCCAGCAGCTTATCGACAGGGGGAGGCTACACCTTC
TRBJ2-3 TRBV18 many TRBD2 14 CASSESLAGSTQYF TGTGCCAGCTCAGAGTCCCTAGCGGGAAGTACGCAGTATTTT
TRBJ2-3 TRBV6-5 few TRBD2 16 CASSYVPAGGADTQYF TGTGCCAGCAGTTACGTACCAGCGGGAGGAGCAGATACGCAGTATTTT
TRBJ2-7 TRBV19 few TRBD1 13 CACRRDRGSEQYF TGTGCCTGCCGCCGAGACAGGGGGTCCGAGCAGTACTTC
TRBJ1-5 TRBV4-2 many - 15 CASSQGGLSNQPQHF TGTGCCAGCAGCCAAGGGGGGCTTAGCAATCAGCCCCAGCATTTT
TRBJ2-3 TRBV29-1 - - 14 CSVSYLILMDTQYF TGCAGCGTAAGCTATCTGATTCTGATGGATACGCAGTATTTT
TRBJ2-7 TRBV11-1 few - 14 CASSWEGGRREQYF TGTGCCAGCAGCTGGGAAGGAGGGCGACGCGAGCAGTACTTC
TRBJ2-7 TRBV7-6 few TRBD2 15 CASSLGLAGGHEQYF TGTGCCAGCAGCCTGGGACTAGCGGGAGGTCACGAGCAGTACTTC
TRBJ1-1 TRBV3-1 many TRBD1 17 CASSVLGTGVGNTEAFF TGTGCCAGCAGCGTTCTAGGGACAGGCGTTGGGAACACTGAAGCTTTCTTT
TRBJ1-1 TRBV6-5 - TRBD1 16 CASRSTGVGSATEAFF TGTGCCAGCAGGAGTACAGGGGTGGGGAGTGCCACTGAAGCTTTCTTT
TRBJ1-1 TRBV19 many - 15 CASSTRPQGNTEAFF TGTGCCAGTAGTACCCGACCTCAGGGGAACACTGAAGCTTTCTTT
TRBJ1-5 TRBV5-8 many TRBD1 17 CASSLRQGSNSNQPQHF TGTGCCAGCAGCTTGAGACAGGGGAGTAATAGCAATCAGCCCCAGCATTTT
TRBJ2-5 TRBV14 many TRBD1 17 CASSQARGQGGSETQYF TGTGCCAGCAGCCAGGCTCGGGGACAGGGGGGTTCCGAGACCCAGTACTTC
TRBJ2-3 TRBV7-2 few - 15 CASSPVGFSTDTQYF TGTGCCAGCAGTCCAGTCGGCTTTAGCACAGATACGCAGTATTTT
TRBJ2-7 TRBV3-1 many - 15 CASSQDLWGRYEQYF TGTGCCAGCAGCCAAGATTTGTGGGGGCGGTACGAGCAGTACTTC
TRBJ2-1 TRBV2 many TRBD1 14 CASSTGGRGNEQFF TGTGCCAGCAGCACAGGGGGGAGAGGCAATGAGCAGTTCTTC
TRBJ1-2 TRBV28 few - 12 CASKTGNYGYTF TGTGCCAGTAAAACAGGGAACTATGGCTACACCTTC
TRBJ2-3 TRBV20-1 many - 14 CSAREIRGPDTQYF TGCAGTGCTAGAGAGATTCGGGGACCGGATACGCAGTATTTT
TRBJ2-3 TRBV28 many TRBD1 14 CASSGQGSTDTQYF TGTGCCAGCAGTGGACAGGGTAGCACAGATACGCAGTATTTT
TRBJ1-4 TRBV28 few - 14 CASSLESTNEKLFF TGTGCCAGCAGTTTAGAAAGTACTAATGAAAAACTGTTTTTT
TRBJ2-1 TRBV9 many - 15 CASRAQHPARGEQFF TGTGCCAGCAGGGCTCAGCACCCGGCGCGCGGTGAGCAGTTCTTC
TRBJ2-1 TRBV9 many - 14 CASSVGGSYNEQFF TGTGCCAGCAGCGTAGGAGGTTCCTACAATGAGCAGTTCTTC
TRBJ1-1 TRBV29-1 - - 13 CSVEDAGAFEAFF TGCAGCGTTGAAGACGCAGGGGCATTTGAAGCTTTCTTT
TRBJ1-2 TRBV6-1 few TRBD1 15 CASSWTGTKIYGYTF TGTGCCAGCAGTTGGACAGGGACTAAAATCTATGGCTACACCTTC
TRBJ2-1 TRBV28 many TRBD2 16 CASSLYWNSGRAEQFF TGTGCCAGCAGTTTATATTGGAATAGCGGGAGGGCTGAGCAGTTCTTC
TRBJ2-5 TRBV20-1 many - 11 CSARGSGTQYF TGCAGTGCTAGAGGTAGCGGGACCCAGTACTTC
TRBJ2-7 TRBV27 few - 17 CASGQMGGVPPLYEQYF TGTGCCAGCGGACAGATGGGTGGGGTTCCCCCTCTCTACGAGCAGTACTTC
TRBJ1-2 TRBV12-5 many - 13 CASGLGSSYGYTF TGTGCTAGTGGTTTGGGGTCCAGCTATGGCTACACCTTC
TRBJ2-3 TRBV6-2/TRBV6-3 many TRBD2 17 CASSAGRAGGRTDTQYF TGTGCCAGCAGTGCCGGGCGAGCGGGAGGTCGCACAGATACGCAGTATTTT
TRBJ1-2 TRBV6-6 many - 15 CASSYPGGRANGYTF TGTGCCAGCAGTTATCCTGGGGGCAGGGCTAATGGCTACACCTTC